This T cell receptor (beta chain) was profiled in a study of blood T cells in healthy people across ages. Notes on the study in general: Diversity was estimated from one million T cells, and these estimates were considered underestimates. As naive T cell percentage varied, TCR beta diversity correlated strongly with it. Age brought a roughly linear fall in TCR beta diversity measured per million T cells.

This clonotype was counted between two and nine times. The antigen remains unidentified. Germline V gives CDR1 MNHNS, CDR2 SASEGT. The CDR3 runs to 16 residues. The V segment lost 3 bases and the J segment 3 bases; nucleotides outside the gene matches: 8. Next came a second PCR, run for about 7 to 11 cycles, which used a sample-barcoded 5' primer along with a J-beta primer mix. MiXCR, run by TCRdb on the 5' RACE reads, gives a single entry per CDR3 protein. The sample has hundreds of thousands of distinct CDR3 sequences; 45% to 50% are singletons. The chain employs TRBV6-1 and TRBJ1-2, with 9 positions matching TRBD1. This sequence originates from a woman in her sixties in good health. Sequenced input: blood. CDR3 sequence: CASSDYTGGPDYGYTF. The CDR3 DNA reads TGTGCCAGCAGTGATTACACAGGGGGCCCTGACTATGGCTACACCTTC.